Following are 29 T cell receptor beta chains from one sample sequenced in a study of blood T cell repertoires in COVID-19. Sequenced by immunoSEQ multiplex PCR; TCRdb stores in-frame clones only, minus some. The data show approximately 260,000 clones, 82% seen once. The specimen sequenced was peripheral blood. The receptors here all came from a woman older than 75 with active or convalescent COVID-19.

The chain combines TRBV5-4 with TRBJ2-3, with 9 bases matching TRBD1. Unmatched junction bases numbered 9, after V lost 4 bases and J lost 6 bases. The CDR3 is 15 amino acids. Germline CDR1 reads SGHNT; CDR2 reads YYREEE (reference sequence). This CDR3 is CASSQPGQGSDTQYF. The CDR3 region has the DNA TGTGCCAGCAGCCAGCCGGGACAGGGCAGCGATACGCAGTATTTT.

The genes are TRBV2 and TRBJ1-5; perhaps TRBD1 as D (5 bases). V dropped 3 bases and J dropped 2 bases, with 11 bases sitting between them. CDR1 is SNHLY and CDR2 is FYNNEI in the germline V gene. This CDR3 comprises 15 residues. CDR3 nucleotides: TGTGCCAGCAGTGACAGGGTTGGGGGCAATCAGCCCCAGCATTTT. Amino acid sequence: CASSDRVGGNQPQHF. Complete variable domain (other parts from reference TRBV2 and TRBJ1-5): EPEVTQTPSHQVTQMGQEVILRCVPISNHLYFYWYRQILGQKVEFLVSFYNNEISEKSEIFDDQFSVERPDGSNFTLKIRSTKLEDSAMYFCASSDRVGGNQPQHFGDGTRLSIL.

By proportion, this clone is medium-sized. The CDR3 DNA follows: TGTGCCAGCAGCCAAGGCCTAGCGGGCCTCCAAGAGACCCAGTACTTC. It codes for CASSQGLAGLQETQYF. The J gene is TRBJ2-5, the V gene TRBV27, with 8 bases identical to TRBD2. The CDR3 covers 16 residues. CDR1 and CDR2 (germline): MNHEY, SMNVEV (reference sequence). J gave up 1 base and V 6 bases, and 10 bases lay outside the gene matches.

CDR3 in amino acids: CASREGTVGGYTF. CDR3 nucleotide sequence: TGTGCCAGCAGAGAGGGGACAGTCGGCGGCTACACCTTC. The V and J genes are TRBV6-5 and TRBJ1-2; TRBD1 matches 7 bases. V shed 6 bases and J 8 bases; nucleotides not matched to a gene: 9. The V gene's germline CDR1 is MNHEY and CDR2 SVGAGI. The CDR3 runs 13 residues.

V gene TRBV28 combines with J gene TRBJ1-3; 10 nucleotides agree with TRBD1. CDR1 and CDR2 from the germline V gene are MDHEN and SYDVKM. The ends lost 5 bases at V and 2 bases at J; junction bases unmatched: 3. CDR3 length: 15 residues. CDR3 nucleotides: TGTGCCAGCAGTCTCGACAGGGGGCCTGGAAACACCATATATTTT. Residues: CASSLDRGPGNTIYF.

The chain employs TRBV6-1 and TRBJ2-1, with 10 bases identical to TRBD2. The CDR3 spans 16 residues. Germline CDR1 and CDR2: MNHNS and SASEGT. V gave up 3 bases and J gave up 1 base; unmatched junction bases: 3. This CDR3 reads CASSDRLAGSYNEQFF. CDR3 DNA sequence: TGTGCCAGCAGTGACCGACTAGCGGGTTCCTACAATGAGCAGTTCTTC.

The CDR3 spells CASRDPRSTIYF. As DNA, the CDR3 is TGTGCCAGCAGAGACCCGCGGAGCACCATATATTTT. The rearrangement uses TRBV3-1 (or the pseudogene TRBV3-2) and TRBJ1-3, with D unclear. Germline loops: CDR1 LGHDT, CDR2 YNNKEL (reference sequence). Trimming took off 6 bases at V and 9 bases at J, with 12 bases between the two ends. This CDR3 is built from 12 residues.

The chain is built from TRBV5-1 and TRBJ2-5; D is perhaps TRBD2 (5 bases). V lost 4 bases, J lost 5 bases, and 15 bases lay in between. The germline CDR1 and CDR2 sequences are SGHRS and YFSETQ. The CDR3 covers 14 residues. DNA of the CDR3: TGCGCCAGCAGCCAAGCGGCTGGGCGGGAGACCCAGTACTTC. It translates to CASSQAAGRETQYF.

CDR3 DNA sequence: TGTGCCAGCAGCCAACGAGGACTTTATGGCTACACCTTC. Translating it yields CASSQRGLYGYTF. The chain uses TRBV3-1 (or the pseudogene TRBV3-2) and TRBJ1-2; D ambiguous. Germline V gives CDR1 LGHDT, CDR2 YNNKEL (reference sequence). This CDR3 is 13 amino acids long. With 2 bases removed from V and 5 bases from J, the gap between germline ends came to 9 bases.

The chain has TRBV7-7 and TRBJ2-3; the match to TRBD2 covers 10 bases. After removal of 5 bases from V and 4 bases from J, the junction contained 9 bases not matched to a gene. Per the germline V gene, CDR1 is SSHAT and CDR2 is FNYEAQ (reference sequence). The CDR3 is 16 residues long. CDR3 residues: CASSRLSGGAADTQYF. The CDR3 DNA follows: TGTGCCAGCAGCCGACTCAGCGGGGGGGCGGCAGATACGCAGTATTTT. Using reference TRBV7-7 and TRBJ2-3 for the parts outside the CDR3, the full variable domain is GAGVSQSPRYKVTKRGQDVTLRCDPISSHATLYWYQQALGQGPEFLTYFNYEAQPDKSGLPSDRFSAERPEGSISTLTIQRTEQRDSAMYRCASSRLSGGAADTQYFGPGTRLTVL.

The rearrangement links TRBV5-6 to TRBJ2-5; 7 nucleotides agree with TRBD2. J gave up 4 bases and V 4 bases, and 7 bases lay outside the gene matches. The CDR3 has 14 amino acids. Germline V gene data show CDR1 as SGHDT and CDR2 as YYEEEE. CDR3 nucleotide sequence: TGTGCCAGCAGCCCCGCATGGGGGGGAGAGACCCAGTACTTC. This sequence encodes CASSPAWGGETQYF.

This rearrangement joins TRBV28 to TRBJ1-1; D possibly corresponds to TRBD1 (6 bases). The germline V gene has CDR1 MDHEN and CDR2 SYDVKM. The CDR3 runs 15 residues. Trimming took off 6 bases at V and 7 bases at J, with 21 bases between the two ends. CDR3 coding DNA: TGTGCCAGCAGCCCGGGACAAGGGACCCCAAGTGAAGCTTTCTTT. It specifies CASSPGQGTPSEAFF.

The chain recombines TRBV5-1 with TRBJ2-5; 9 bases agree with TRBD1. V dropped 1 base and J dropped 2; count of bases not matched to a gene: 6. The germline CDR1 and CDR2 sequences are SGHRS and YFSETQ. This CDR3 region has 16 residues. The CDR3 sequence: CASSLIGTGNQETQYF. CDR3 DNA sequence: TGCGCCAGCAGCTTGATCGGGACAGGGAATCAAGAGACCCAGTACTTC. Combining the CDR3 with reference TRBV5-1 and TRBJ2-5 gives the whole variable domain KAGVTQTPRYLIKTRGQQVTLSCSPISGHRSVSWYQQTPGQGLQFLFEYFSETQRNKGNFPGRFSGRQFSNSRSEMNVSTLELGDSALYLCASSLIGTGNQETQYFGPGTRLLVL.

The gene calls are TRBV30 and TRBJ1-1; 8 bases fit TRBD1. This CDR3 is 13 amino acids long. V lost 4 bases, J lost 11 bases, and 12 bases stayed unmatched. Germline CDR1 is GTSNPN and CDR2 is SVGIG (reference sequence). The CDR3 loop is CAWTQGTGVGAFF. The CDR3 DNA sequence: TGTGCCTGGACACAGGGGACAGGCGTTGGGGCTTTCTTT.

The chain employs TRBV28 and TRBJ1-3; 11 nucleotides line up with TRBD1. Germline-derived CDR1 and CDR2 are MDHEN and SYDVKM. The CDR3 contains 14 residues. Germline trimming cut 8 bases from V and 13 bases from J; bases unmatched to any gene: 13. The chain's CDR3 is CASVSGTGGLKIYF. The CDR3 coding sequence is TGTGCCAGCGTCTCCGGGACAGGGGGTCTAAAAATATATTTT.

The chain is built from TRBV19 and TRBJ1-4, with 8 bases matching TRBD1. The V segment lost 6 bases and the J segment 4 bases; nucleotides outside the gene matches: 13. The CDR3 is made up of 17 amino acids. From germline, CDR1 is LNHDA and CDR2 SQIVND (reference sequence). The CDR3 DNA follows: TGTGCCAGTAGGGACAGGGACGGTGTTGGGGTTAATGAAAAACTGTTTTTT. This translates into CASRDRDGVGVNEKLFF.

The CDR3 protein is CASRPPDREANGYTF. CDR3 DNA: TGTGCCAGCAGACCTCCCGACAGGGAGGCTAATGGCTACACCTTC. This sequence joins TRBV5-4 and TRBJ1-2, with TRBD1 identical over 7 bases. The CDR3 sequence is 15 residues long. Trimming at V came to 5 bases and at J to 6 bases, leaving 13 bases not matched to a gene. Germline V gene data show CDR1 as SGHNT and CDR2 as YYREEE (reference sequence).

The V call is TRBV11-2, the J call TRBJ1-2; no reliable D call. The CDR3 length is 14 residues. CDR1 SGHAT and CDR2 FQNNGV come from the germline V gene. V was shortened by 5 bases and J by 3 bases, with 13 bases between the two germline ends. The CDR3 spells CASSRSRVDYGYTF. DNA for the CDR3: TGTGCCAGCAGCAGGAGCCGGGTCGACTATGGCTACACCTTC.

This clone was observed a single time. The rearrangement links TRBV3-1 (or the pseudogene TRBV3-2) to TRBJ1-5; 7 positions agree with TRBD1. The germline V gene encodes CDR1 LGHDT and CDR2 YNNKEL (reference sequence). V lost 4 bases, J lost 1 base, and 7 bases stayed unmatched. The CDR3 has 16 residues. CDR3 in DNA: TGTGCCAGCAGCCCCTATCGGGACAGAAGCAATCAGCCCCAGCATTTT. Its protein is CASSPYRDRSNQPQHF.

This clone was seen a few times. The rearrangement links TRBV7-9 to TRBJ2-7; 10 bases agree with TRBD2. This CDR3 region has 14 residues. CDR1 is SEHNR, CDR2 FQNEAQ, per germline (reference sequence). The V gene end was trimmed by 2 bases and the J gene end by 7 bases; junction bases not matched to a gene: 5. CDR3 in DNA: TGTGCCAGCAGCTTAAGCCTAGCGGGAGAAGAGCAGTACTTC. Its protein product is CASSLSLAGEEQYF. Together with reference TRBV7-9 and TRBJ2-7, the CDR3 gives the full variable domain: DTGVSQNPRHKITKRGQNVTFRCDPISEHNRLYWYRQTLGQGPEFLTYFQNEAQLEKSRLLSDRFSAERPKGSFSTLEIQRTEQGDSAMYLCASSLSLAGEEQYFGPGTRLTVT.

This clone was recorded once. CDR3 in amino acids: CSVRQGVTDTQYF. The CDR3 DNA reads TGCAGCGTTCGACAGGGGGTCACAGATACGCAGTATTTT. The chain couples TRBV29-1 to TRBJ2-3; TRBD1 agrees at 9 bases. The CDR3 is made up of 13 amino acids. With V trimmed by 5 bases and J by 2 bases, 2 bases remained unmatched. CDR1 is SQVTM, CDR2 ANQGSEA, per germline.

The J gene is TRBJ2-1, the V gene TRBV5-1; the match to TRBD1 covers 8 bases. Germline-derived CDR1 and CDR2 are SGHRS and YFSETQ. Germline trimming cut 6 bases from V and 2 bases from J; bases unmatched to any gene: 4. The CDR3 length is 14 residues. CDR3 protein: CASTPGQAYNEQFF. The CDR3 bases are TGCGCCAGCACGCCGGGACAGGCCTACAATGAGCAGTTCTTC.

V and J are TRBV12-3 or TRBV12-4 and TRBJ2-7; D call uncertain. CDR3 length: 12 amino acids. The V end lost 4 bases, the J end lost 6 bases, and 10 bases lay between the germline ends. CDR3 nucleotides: TGTGCCAGCAGTTATACTTCCGGCGAGCAGTACTTC. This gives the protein CASSYTSGEQYF.

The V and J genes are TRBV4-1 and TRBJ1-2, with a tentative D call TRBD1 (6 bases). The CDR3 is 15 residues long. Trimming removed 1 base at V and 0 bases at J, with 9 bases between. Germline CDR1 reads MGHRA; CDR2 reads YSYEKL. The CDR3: CASSQADRTNYGYTF. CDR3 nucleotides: TGCGCCAGCAGCCAAGCTGACAGGACTAACTATGGCTACACCTTC.

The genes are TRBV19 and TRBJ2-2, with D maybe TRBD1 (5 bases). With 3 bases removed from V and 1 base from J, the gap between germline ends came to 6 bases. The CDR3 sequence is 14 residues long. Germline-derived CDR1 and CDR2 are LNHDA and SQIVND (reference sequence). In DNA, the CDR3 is TGTGCCAGTAGTATTCAGGGGAACACCGGGGAGCTGTTTTTT. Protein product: CASSIQGNTGELFF.

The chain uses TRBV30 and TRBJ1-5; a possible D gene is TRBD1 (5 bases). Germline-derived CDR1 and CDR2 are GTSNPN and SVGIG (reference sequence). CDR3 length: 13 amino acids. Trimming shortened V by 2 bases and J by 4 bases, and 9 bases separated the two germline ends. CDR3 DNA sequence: TGTGCCTGGAGTTATCAGGGAAATCAGCCCCAGCATTTT. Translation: CAWSYQGNQPQHF.

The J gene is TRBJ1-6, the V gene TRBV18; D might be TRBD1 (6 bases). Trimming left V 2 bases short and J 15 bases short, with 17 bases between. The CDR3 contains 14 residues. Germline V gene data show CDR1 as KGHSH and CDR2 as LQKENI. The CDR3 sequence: CASSPGTPLYILHF. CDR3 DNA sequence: TGTGCCAGCTCACCAGGGACACCACTTTATATCCTCCACTTT.

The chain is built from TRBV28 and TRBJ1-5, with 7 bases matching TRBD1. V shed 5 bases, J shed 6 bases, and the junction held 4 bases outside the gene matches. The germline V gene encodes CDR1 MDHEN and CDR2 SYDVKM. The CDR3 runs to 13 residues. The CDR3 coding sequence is TGTGCCAGCAGTCGACAGGGCCGTCAGCCCCAGCATTTT. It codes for CASSRQGRQPQHF.

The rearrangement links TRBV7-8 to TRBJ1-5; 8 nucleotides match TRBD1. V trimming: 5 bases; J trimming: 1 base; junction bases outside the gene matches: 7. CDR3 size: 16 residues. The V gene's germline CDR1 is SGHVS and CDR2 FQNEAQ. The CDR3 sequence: CASSPAGTGSNQPQHF. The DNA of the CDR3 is TGTGCCAGCAGCCCCGCCGGGACAGGAAGCAATCAGCCCCAGCATTTT.